The 18 T cell receptor beta chains listed next were all sequenced from one sample in a study of blood T cell repertoires in COVID-19 (dated by TCRdb to the early 2020s). Library creation used the immunoSEQ multiplex PCR assay. Imported from immuneACCESS, the table was reduced by TCRdb to in-frame sequences with V and J called. These copies leave out some clones; in studies compared against another copy, an unresolved V gene accounts for under half, and the cause of the remainder is not known. The sample table holds 100,000 to 150,000 clones, of which 80% to 90% were seen once. The ten most abundant clones make up roughly an eighth of the sample. Sequencing was performed on peripheral blood. The source of these receptors is a human donor in a cohort sampled during active COVID-19.

The V and J genes are TRBV28 and TRBJ2-1; no reliable D call. This CDR3 contains 12 residues. V lost 4 bases and J 9 bases, leaving 10 bases between the germline ends. In germline, CDR1 is MDHEN, CDR2 SYDVKM. The chain's CDR3 is CASSSVVGEQFF. The DNA for the CDR3 is TGTGCCAGCAGTTCCGTAGTTGGTGAGCAGTTCTTC.

V usage is TRBV11-2 and J usage is TRBJ2-3; 11 bases agree with TRBD2. J was trimmed by 7 bases and V by 3 bases; bases with no gene match: 9. The germline V gene has CDR1 SGHAT and CDR2 FQNNGV. This CDR3 has 16 amino acids. The CDR3 coding sequence is TGTGCCAGCAGCTTCCTATTAGCGGGGGGGCCGAATACGCAGTATTTT. It is translated as CASSFLLAGGPNTQYF.

V and J are TRBV5-4 and TRBJ2-1; 7 positions agree with TRBD1. Germline CDR1 SGHNT, CDR2 YYREEE (reference sequence). CDR3 length equals 14 residues. The V and J ends lost 0 bases and 4 bases, in that order; junction bases with no gene match: 1. The CDR3 DNA sequence: TGTGCCAGCAGCTTGGACAGGGGATACAATGAGCAGTTCTTC. Its protein is CASSLDRGYNEQFF. Together with reference TRBV5-4 and TRBJ2-1, the CDR3 gives the full variable domain: ETGVTQSPTHLIKTRGQQVTLRCSSQSGHNTVSWYQQALGQGPQFIFQYYREEENGRGNFPPRFSGLQFPNYSSELNVNALELDDSALYLCASSLDRGYNEQFFGPGTRLTVL.

The chain uses TRBV12-5 and TRBJ2-1; 9 nucleotides line up with TRBD2. This CDR3 comprises 15 residues. CDR1 is LGHNT and CDR2 is FRNRAP in the germline V gene. The trim removed 6 bases at V and 2 bases at J, leaving 5 bases unmatched. CDR3 residues: CASGPSSGAYNEQFF. The CDR3 DNA is TGTGCTAGTGGCCCATCTAGCGGGGCCTACAATGAGCAGTTCTTC.

This chain links TRBV7-9 with TRBJ2-1, with 7 bases identical to TRBD1. Germline CDR1 SEHNR, CDR2 FQNEAQ (reference sequence). The ends lost 5 bases at V and 0 bases at J; junction bases unmatched: 7. This CDR3 spans 16 amino acids. CDR3: CASSTLHRGSYNEQFF. The CDR3 bases are TGTGCCAGCAGCACACTCCACAGGGGCTCCTACAATGAGCAGTTCTTC.

The chain links TRBV2 to TRBJ2-1; 7 bases are shared with TRBD2. The CDR3 loop spans 14 amino acids. With V trimmed by 6 bases and J by 8 bases, 10 bases remained unmatched. Germline assignment: CDR1 SNHLY and CDR2 FYNNEI. CDR3 DNA sequence: TGTGCCAGCAGCACAGGCGGGGAGGGTCATGAGCAGTTCTTC. It encodes CASSTGGEGHEQFF.

A single count supports this clone. This rearrangement joins TRBV15 to TRBJ2-3; 8 bases match TRBD1. This CDR3 is 15 amino acids long. J gave up 5 bases and V 4 bases, and 8 bases lay outside the gene matches. The germline CDR1 and CDR2 sequences are LNHNV and YYDKDF (reference sequence). CDR3 sequence: CATSNQGAAQDTQYF. CDR3 nucleotide sequence: TGTGCCACCAGCAACCAGGGGGCTGCCCAAGATACGCAGTATTTT.

The chain uses TRBV2 and TRBJ2-1, with TRBD1 identical over 9 bases. CDR1 SNHLY and CDR2 FYNNEI come from the germline V gene. CDR3 size: 16 residues. The V gene end was trimmed by 4 bases and the J gene end by 8 bases; junction bases not matched to a gene: 12. The CDR3: CASSGTGGEVEDEQFF. CDR3 bases: TGTGCCAGCAGTGGAACAGGGGGCGAGGTAGAGGATGAGCAGTTCTTC.

This chain joins TRBV7-2 and TRBJ2-1, with TRBD2 matching over 12 bases. Per the germline V gene, CDR1 is SGHTA and CDR2 is FQGNSA. V lost 2 bases, J lost 7 bases, and 3 bases stayed unmatched. The CDR3 totals 15 residues. In nucleotides, the CDR3 is TGTGCCAGCAGCTTAACTAGCGGGGGGAGGAATGAGCAGTTCTTC. It codes for CASSLTSGGRNEQFF.

The chain combines TRBV28 with TRBJ2-7, with 7 bases identical to TRBD2. The CDR3 runs to 14 residues. V was pared by 6 bases and J by 3 bases, with 8 bases of the junction left unmatched. CDR1 MDHEN and CDR2 SYDVKM come from the germline V gene. The CDR3 DNA sequence: TGTGCCAGCAGACCGCCGGGAGGTAGCTACGAGCAGTACTTC. Translating it yields CASRPPGGSYEQYF.

The V call is TRBV12-2, the J call TRBJ2-3; the listed D gene, TRBD1, was not tested against the DNA. TRBV12-2 is recorded as a pseudogene. The CDR3 is 17 amino acids. In nucleotides, the CDR3 is TGTGCAAGTCGCTTAGCCCAGGGTCGGAAGAGGACAGATACGCAGTATTTT. Its protein is CASRLAQGRKRTDTQYF.

Worth noting for this clone: The sample carries other DNA sequences with the same CDR3. The chain joins TRBV20-1 to TRBJ2-7, with D maybe TRBD1 (6 bases). Per the germline V gene, CDR1 is DFQATT and CDR2 is SNEGSKA (reference sequence). The CDR3 contains 11 residues. Trimming took off 3 bases at V and 3 bases at J, with 6 bases between the two ends. The CDR3 here is CSARDSYEQYF. The CDR3 coding sequence is TGCAGTGCTAGGGACAGCTACGAGCAGTACTTC.

This chain connects TRBV5-6 to TRBJ2-7; 9 bases align to TRBD1. Germline lookup yields CDR1 SGHDT and CDR2 YYEEEE. This CDR3 contains 15 residues. V dropped 6 bases and J dropped 6; count of bases not matched to a gene: 13. CDR3 bases: TGTGCCAGCACCCACGGCCCCGGACAGGGGATCGAGCAGTACTTC. It encodes CASTHGPGQGIEQYF. The variable domain in full, with the rest retrieved from reference TRBV5-6 and TRBJ2-7, is DAGVTQSPTHLIKTRGQQVTLRCSPKSGHDTVSWYQQALGQGPQFIFQYYEEEERQRGNFPDRFSGHQFPNYSSELNVNALLLGDSALYLCASTHGPGQGIEQYFGPGTRLTVT.

V is TRBV4-1 and J is TRBJ2-2; TRBD2 matches 15 bases. The junction had 9 bases not matched to a gene; V was cut back by 6 bases and J by 1 base. CDR1 is MGHRA, CDR2 YSYEKL, per germline. This CDR3 is built from 19 residues. The CDR3 loop is CASRVSGTSGGKNTGELFF. The DNA for the CDR3 is TGCGCCAGCAGGGTCTCAGGGACTAGCGGGGGGAAGAACACCGGGGAGCTGTTTTTT.

The chain uses TRBV27 and TRBJ2-4; TRBD1 aligns across 10 bases. V gave up 6 bases and J gave up 7 bases; unmatched junction bases: 3. This CDR3 has 13 residues. Germline CDR1 reads MNHEY; CDR2 reads SMNVEV (reference sequence). DNA for the CDR3: TGTGCCAGCAGAAGACAGGGGGCCAACATTCAGTACTTC. This codes for CASRRQGANIQYF.

In nucleotides, the CDR3 is TGCAGCGTGTTTGGGGGGACAGATACGCAGTATTTT. It yields the protein CSVFGGTDTQYF. The rearrangement links TRBV29-1 to TRBJ2-3; D perhaps matches TRBD2 (6 bases). The CDR3 is 12 residues long. V was pared by 6 bases and J by 3 bases, with 10 bases between. Germline V gene data show CDR1 as SQVTM and CDR2 as ANQGSEA.

The genes are TRBV18 and TRBJ2-2; a possible D gene is TRBD1 (7 bases). CDR1 is KGHSH and CDR2 is LQKENI in the germline V gene. This CDR3 has 17 residues. The germline V and J ends were trimmed by 0 bases and 4 bases, with 15 bases remaining between them. CDR3 sequence: CASSPPQGGRGTGELFF. As DNA, the CDR3 is TGTGCCAGCTCACCACCCCAGGGGGGCCGAGGCACCGGGGAGCTGTTTTTT.

The chain has TRBV19 and TRBJ2-5; D is perhaps TRBD2 (5 bases). This CDR3 has 13 amino acids. Per the germline V gene, CDR1 is LNHDA and CDR2 is SQIVND (reference sequence). Trimming removed 7 bases from V and 3 bases from J, with 12 bases in between. The CDR3 loop reads CASNRGNKETQYF. The DNA for the CDR3 is TGTGCCAGTAACCGGGGAAATAAAGAGACCCAGTACTTC.